These 16 T cell receptor beta chains came from one sample sequenced in a study of blood T cell repertoires in COVID-19. Repertoires were generated with immunoSEQ multiplex PCR, while TCRdb's copy carries only in-frame clones and drops some. Of around 260,000 clones in the sample, around 86% are singletons; the top ten hold less than 0.95%. What was sequenced was peripheral blood. Receptors originate from a woman aged 40 to 49 who had recovered from COVID-19.

The J gene is TRBJ2-1, the V gene TRBV19, with D perhaps matching TRBD2 (6 bases). Germline loops: CDR1 LNHDA, CDR2 SQIVND (reference sequence). The CDR3 has 13 amino acids. Trimming removed 5 bases from V and 2 bases from J, with 7 bases in between. The CDR3 reads CASSASAYNEQFF. CDR3 DNA sequence: TGTGCCAGTAGTGCTAGCGCCTACAATGAGCAGTTCTTC.

The J gene is TRBJ2-7, the V gene TRBV5-1; 11 bases line up with TRBD1. Unmatched junction bases numbered 7, after V lost 4 bases and J lost 4 bases. Germline assignment: CDR1 SGHRS and CDR2 YFSETQ. This CDR3 spans 15 amino acids. The CDR3 here is CASSIGTGGSYEQYF. CDR3 DNA: TGCGCCAGCAGCATCGGGACAGGGGGAAGTTACGAGCAGTACTTC.

V usage is TRBV5-1 and J usage is TRBJ1-5; TRBD1 aligns across 7 bases. Trimming at V came to 5 bases and at J to 5 bases, leaving 4 bases not matched to a gene. Germline CDR1 reads SGHRS; CDR2 reads YFSETQ. This CDR3 has 13 residues. The CDR3 region has the DNA TGCGCCAGCAGATATGGGACAGATCAGCCCCAGCATTTT. Residues: CASRYGTDQPQHF.

The chain has TRBV6-2 or TRBV6-3 and TRBJ2-7; D ambiguous. Germline V CDR1 and CDR2: MNHEY, SVGEGT. Between the trimmed V and J ends, which lost 0 bases and 2 bases, there was a span of 8 bases. The CDR3 runs 14 residues. CDR3 in DNA: TGTGCCAGCAGTTACTCGAGGATCCCCTACGAGCAGTACTTC. Amino acids: CASSYSRIPYEQYF.

V gene TRBV10-3 combines with J gene TRBJ2-7; 12 nucleotides line up with TRBD2. The CDR3 has 14 amino acids. The germline gives CDR1 ENHRY, CDR2 SYGVKD. Trimming cost V 4 bases and J 5 bases; bases outside gene matches: 3. The CDR3 sequence: CAISGASGRDEQYF. DNA for the CDR3: TGTGCCATCAGTGGGGCTAGCGGGAGGGACGAGCAGTACTTC.

The chain recombines TRBV27 with TRBJ2-7; 12 bases are a match to TRBD2. From germline, CDR1 is MNHEY and CDR2 SMNVEV (reference sequence). CDR3 length: 14 amino acids. The V and J ends lost 7 bases and 6 bases, in that order; junction bases with no gene match: 7. In DNA form, the CDR3 reads TGTGCCAGCACCGCTAGCGGGAGGGCCGGCGAGCAGTACTTC. Amino acids: CASTASGRAGEQYF.

This rearrangement joins TRBV4-2 to TRBJ2-2; TRBD2 agrees at 7 bases. The germline V gene has CDR1 LGHNA and CDR2 YNFKEQ. The ends lost 5 bases at V and 5 bases at J; junction bases unmatched: 17. This CDR3 is built from 18 residues. CDR3 sequence (DNA): TGTGCCAGCAGCAAAGTCCCCAAATTTGATAGCGGGACCGGGGAGCTGTTTTTT. Encoded protein: CASSKVPKFDSGTGELFF.

This clone was seen a handful of times. The V call is TRBV6-1, the J call TRBJ1-2; D is undetermined. In germline, CDR1 is MNHNS, CDR2 SASEGT. This CDR3 contains 16 residues. Deletions cut 4 bases from V and 6 bases from J, with 21 bases between. The CDR3 DNA is TGTGCCAGCAGTGTCCTAGACCCACGGGGAACCCATGGCTACACCTTC. Protein sequence: CASSVLDPRGTHGYTF.

The CDR3: CASASGRAPRSYEQYF. DNA of the CDR3: TGTGCCAGTGCTAGCGGGAGGGCCCCACGCTCCTACGAGCAGTACTTC. The chain is built from TRBV21-1 and TRBJ2-7; the table's D call, TRBD2, was not checked against the DNA. TRBV21-1 is a pseudogene locus. CDR3 length: 16 amino acids.

The chain carries TRBV5-4 and TRBJ1-2; D is unresolved. V was pared by 1 base and J by 0 bases, with 10 bases between. The CDR3 is 15 amino acids. CDR1 is SGHNT, CDR2 YYREEE, per germline (reference sequence). This CDR3 is CASSLSAGANYGYTF. The CDR3 DNA is TGTGCCAGCAGCTTGTCGGCAGGCGCTAACTATGGCTACACCTTC.

The chain uses TRBV10-3 and TRBJ2-6, with D possibly TRBD2 on 6 matching bases. The CDR3 length is 16 residues. CDR1 and CDR2 from the germline V gene are ENHRY and SYGVKD. Between the trimmed V and J ends, which lost 3 bases and 4 bases, there was a span of 13 bases. The CDR3 DNA reads TGTGCCATCAGTGACCCGACTAGTACCGGGGCCAACGTCCTGACTTTC. Translated: CAISDPTSTGANVLTF.

With regard to this clone: This specimen includes other DNA sequences encoding the same CDR3. The J gene is TRBJ2-7, the V gene TRBV5-6; the D is unclear. V lost 2 bases, J lost 3 bases, and 3 bases lay in between. The CDR3 consists of 11 residues. CDR1 is SGHDT, CDR2 YYEEEE, per germline. CDR3 residues: CASSLHYEQYF. The CDR3 DNA sequence: TGTGCCAGCAGCTTACACTACGAGCAGTACTTC.

The V gene is TRBV2, the J gene TRBJ2-5; 7 nucleotides agree with TRBD2. CDR3 length equals 13 residues. V trimming: 3 bases; J trimming: 5 bases; junction bases outside the gene matches: 3. Germline assignment: CDR1 SNHLY and CDR2 FYNNEI. The CDR3 spells CASSEGGSETQYF. CDR3 sequence (DNA): TGTGCCAGCAGTGAGGGGGGGAGCGAGACCCAGTACTTC.

The chain employs TRBV7-2 and TRBJ2-7, with 9 nucleotides matching TRBD2. CDR1 and CDR2 (germline): SGHTA, FQGNSA. This CDR3 region has 13 residues. V lost 3 bases and J lost 5; bases outside the gene matches: 2. The CDR3 here is CASSLTSGDEQYF. Written as DNA, the CDR3 is TGTGCCAGCAGCTTGACTAGCGGAGACGAGCAGTACTTC.

Only one count was recorded for this clone. The chain carries TRBV10-3 and TRBJ2-7, with 7 bases that match TRBD1. The J segment lost 1 base and the V segment lost 4 bases, leaving 4 bases of the junction unmatched. In germline, CDR1 is ENHRY, CDR2 SYGVKD. This CDR3 is 14 amino acids long. The CDR3 DNA reads as TGTGCCATCAGTGGGGACAGCGAGTCCTACGAGCAGTACTTC. Amino acid sequence: CAISGDSESYEQYF.

The rearrangement links TRBV30 to TRBJ2-7; 11 bases are a match to TRBD2. In germline, CDR1 is GTSNPN, CDR2 SVGIG (reference sequence). J was trimmed by 2 bases and V by 4 bases; bases with no gene match: 4. The CDR3 totals 14 residues. The CDR3 DNA reads TGTGCCTGGACGGGACTAGCGGCCCCCTACGAGCAGTACTTC. Its translation is CAWTGLAAPYEQYF.